Detailed here is one T cell receptor (beta chain). This sample is part of a study of T cells after somatic rescue of genetic block. The protocol was immunoSEQ multiplex PCR, while the TCRdb copy is restricted to in-frame clones and leaves out a portion. The repertoire holds roughly 110,000 clones, with around 90% as singletons. The receptor comes from a woman in her late teens or twenties. Sequenced: peripheral blood mononuclear cells (PBMCs).

The CDR3 here is CAISAGDGETDTQYF. CDR3 nucleotide sequence: TGTGCCATCAGTGCGGGGGATGGGGAGACAGATACGCAGTATTTT. This chain uses TRBV10-3 with TRBJ2-3; tentatively, D is TRBD2 (6 bases). The V end was cut by 4 bases, the J end by 3 bases, with 14 bases between. Germline V lookup: CDR1 ENHRY, CDR2 SYGVKD. The CDR3 has 15 amino acids.